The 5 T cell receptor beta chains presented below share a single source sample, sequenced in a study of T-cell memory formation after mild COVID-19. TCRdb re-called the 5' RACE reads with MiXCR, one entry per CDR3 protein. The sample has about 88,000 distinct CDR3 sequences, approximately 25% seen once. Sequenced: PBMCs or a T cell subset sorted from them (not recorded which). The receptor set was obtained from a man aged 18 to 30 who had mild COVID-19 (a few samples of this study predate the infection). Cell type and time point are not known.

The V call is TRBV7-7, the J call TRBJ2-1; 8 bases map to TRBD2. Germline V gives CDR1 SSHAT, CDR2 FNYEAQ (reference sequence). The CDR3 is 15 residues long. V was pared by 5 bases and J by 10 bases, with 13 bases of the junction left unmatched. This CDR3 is CASSPAAGGPSEQFF. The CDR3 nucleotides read TGTGCCAGCAGCCCTGCGGCGGGGGGACCTTCCGAGCAGTTCTTC.

CDR3: CASILGSGQGRNQPQHF. In nucleotides, the CDR3 is TGTGCCAGCATCTTAGGTTCGGGACAGGGCCGCAATCAGCCCCAGCATTTT. The rearrangement uses TRBV12-3 or TRBV12-4 and TRBJ1-5; 9 bases are a match to TRBD1. CDR3 length equals 17 residues. Unmatched junction bases numbered 12, after V lost 7 bases and J lost 2 bases.

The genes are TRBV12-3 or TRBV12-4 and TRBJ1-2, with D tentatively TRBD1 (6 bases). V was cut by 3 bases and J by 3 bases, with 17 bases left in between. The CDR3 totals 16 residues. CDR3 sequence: CASSLALSGDYYGYTF. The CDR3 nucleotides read TGTGCCAGCAGTTTGGCCCTGTCAGGGGACTACTATGGCTACACCTTC.

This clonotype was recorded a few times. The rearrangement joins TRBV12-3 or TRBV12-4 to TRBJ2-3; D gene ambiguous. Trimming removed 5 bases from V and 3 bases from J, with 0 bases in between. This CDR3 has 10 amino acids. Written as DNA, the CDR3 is TGTGCCAGCAGTACAGATACGCAGTATTTT. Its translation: CASSTDTQYF.

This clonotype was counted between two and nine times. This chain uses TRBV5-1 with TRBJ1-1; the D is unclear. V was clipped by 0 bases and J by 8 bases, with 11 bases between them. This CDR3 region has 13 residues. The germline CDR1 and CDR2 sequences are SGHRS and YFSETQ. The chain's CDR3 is CASSLGMGYEAFF. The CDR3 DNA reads TGCGCCAGCAGCTTGGGAATGGGGTACGAAGCTTTCTTT.